This is a list of T cell receptor beta chains from one sample in a study of cytomegalovirus exposure and HLA in healthy donors. Using immunoSEQ multiplex PCR, the repertoire was profiled, and TCRdb retains in-frame clones only, with some absent. The sample contains over 150,000 clones, roughly 81% of which appear only once. The source material was PBMCs. The receptor set was obtained from a woman in her twenties or thirties in good health and CMV-seropositive. CDR3s include the opening cysteine and the closing phenylalanine or tryptophan. Each record gives: clone size, J gene, D gene, V gene, CDR3 DNA, CDR3 protein. A D gene is named only where the DNA matches it firmly. Expanded clones get a size class; other rows say once, few or many, or leave the size out.

size: -; J: TRBJ1-2; D: -; V: TRBV10-2; DNA: TGCGCCAGCAGTGATGGAGGGAACTATGGCTACACCTTC; CDR3: CASSDGGNYGYTF
size: few; J: TRBJ2-1; D: TRBD2; V: TRBV6-4; DNA: TGTGCCAGCAGCCCAGCGGGGATATACAATGAGCAGTTCTTC; CDR3: CASSPAGIYNEQFF
size: -; J: TRBJ1-1; D: TRBD1; V: TRBV6-1; DNA: TGTGCCACAATTCTAGGGGGCGCAGGACACACTGAAGCTTTCTTT; CDR3: CATILGGAGHTEAFF
size: -; J: TRBJ1-5; D: -; V: TRBV7-9; DNA: TGTGCCAGCAGCTCAACACGGACAGATAGCAATCAGCCCCAGCATTTT; CDR3: CASSSTRTDSNQPQHF
size: -; J: TRBJ2-2; D: -; V: TRBV18; DNA: TGTGCCAGCTCACGCGACAGATCAACGAACACCGGGGAGCTGTTTTTT; CDR3: CASSRDRSTNTGELFF
size: -; J: TRBJ2-5; D: -; V: TRBV5-6; DNA: TGTGCCAGCAGCTTGGGGAGGGCGGAGACCCAGTACTTC; CDR3: CASSLGRAETQYF
size: -; J: TRBJ1-3; D: -; V: TRBV2; DNA: TGTGCCAGCAGTGAACCAGGCAGGGGATATGCAAACACCATATATTTT; CDR3: CASSEPGRGYANTIYF
size: few; J: TRBJ2-7; D: TRBD1; V: TRBV11-2; DNA: TGTGCCAGCAGATCCCTGACAGGGTCGTTCTACGAGCAGTACTTC; CDR3: CASRSLTGSFYEQYF
size: few; J: TRBJ1-1; D: TRBD1; V: TRBV5-4; DNA: TGTGCCAGCAGCACGGGACAGACGAACACTGAAGCTTTCTTT; CDR3: CASSTGQTNTEAFF
size: -; J: TRBJ2-3; D: -; V: TRBV5-1; DNA: TGCGCCAGCAGCGCGGACAGCTACACAGATACGCAGTATTTT; CDR3: CASSADSYTDTQYF
size: -; J: TRBJ2-1; D: -; V: TRBV19; DNA: TGTGCCAGTAGTATAAAAGCCCGAAGTGGCGGTGAGCAGTTCTTC; CDR3: CASSIKARSGGEQFF
size: once; J: TRBJ2-1; D: TRBD2; V: TRBV27; DNA: TGTGCCAGCAGTTATAGGACTAGCGGAAGCTCCTACAATGAGCAGTTCTTC; CDR3: CASSYRTSGSSYNEQFF
size: -; J: TRBJ2-1; D: TRBD2; V: TRBV5-4; DNA: TGTGCCAGCAGCTCCCGGACTAGCGGGAGGGCGGTAGAGCAGTTCTTC; CDR3: CASSSRTSGRAVEQFF
size: -; J: TRBJ2-7; D: -; V: TRBV19; DNA: TGTGCCAGTAGCCAAAGGGGTAGGCAGTACTTC; CDR3: CASSQRGRQYF
size: -; J: TRBJ1-5; D: -; V: TRBV21-1; DNA: TGTGCCAGCAGCAAAGAACGGTGTAGCAATCAGCCCCAGCATTTT; CDR3: CASSKERCSNQPQHF
size: -; J: TRBJ1-4; D: -; V: TRBV7-9; DNA: TGTGCCAGCAGCGGCACCGGGAGCCAGGGAGAAAAACTGTTTTTT; CDR3: CASSGTGSQGEKLFF
size: -; J: TRBJ1-1; D: -; V: TRBV29-1; DNA: TGCAGCGTTGACCCGGGAGGAGACACTGAAGCTTTCTTT; CDR3: CSVDPGGDTEAFF
size: -; J: TRBJ2-1; D: TRBD2; V: TRBV27; DNA: TGTGCCAGCAGTCCTAGGACTAGCGGGTATTACAATGAGCAGTTCTTC; CDR3: CASSPRTSGYYNEQFF
size: once; J: TRBJ1-1; D: -; V: TRBV6-5; DNA: TGTGCCAGCAGTGCCCCAGGGAAGGGTGAAGCTTTCTTT; CDR3: CASSAPGKGEAFF
size: once; J: TRBJ2-1; D: TRBD2; V: TRBV11-2; DNA: TGTGCCAGCAGCCCGGCGCGGGGACTAGCGGGAGGAAATGAGCAGTTCTTC; CDR3: CASSPARGLAGGNEQFF
size: -; J: TRBJ2-1; D: -; V: TRBV27; DNA: TGTGCCAGCAGTTTAAAGGGCAACCACGCGGGGCAGTTCTTC; CDR3: CASSLKGNHAGQFF
size: -; J: TRBJ1-1; D: TRBD1; V: TRBV20-1; DNA: TGCACGACAGGGGGAAACACTGAAGCTTTCTTT; CDR3: CTTGGNTEAFF
size: -; J: TRBJ2-7; D: TRBD2; V: TRBV19; DNA: TGTGCCAGTAGTGCGGGGGACGGCTACGAGCAGTACTTC; CDR3: CASSAGDGYEQYF
size: few; J: TRBJ1-1; D: -; V: TRBV6-5; DNA: TGTGCCAGCAGCCAGACGAGCGACACTGAAGCTTTCTTT; CDR3: CASSQTSDTEAFF
size: once; J: TRBJ1-2; D: -; V: TRBV6-1; DNA: TGTGCCAGCAGTGAAGTCGGGGGGGCCTATGGCTACACCTTC; CDR3: CASSEVGGAYGYTF
size: few; J: TRBJ2-7; D: TRBD2; V: TRBV5-4; DNA: TGTGCCAGCAGCTTGGGGGCCGGGGGAGGGTTGAACGAGCAGTACTTC; CDR3: CASSLGAGGGLNEQYF
size: few; J: TRBJ2-5; D: TRBD1; V: TRBV7-6; DNA: TGTGCCAGCAGCGTGGACAGGGTTCAAGAGACCCAGTACTTC; CDR3: CASSVDRVQETQYF
size: -; J: TRBJ2-7; D: -; V: TRBV27; DNA: TGTGCCAGCAGTTTCGGCAGGGCGGTGTACTTC; CDR3: CASSFGRAVYF
size: -; J: TRBJ1-2; D: -; V: TRBV27; DNA: TGTGCCAGCAGTAGGACAGCCCACTATGGCTACACCTTC; CDR3: CASSRTAHYGYTF